Following are 26 T cell receptor beta chains from one sample sequenced in a study of cytomegalovirus exposure and HLA in healthy donors. It was with 60 Vbeta and 13 Jbeta primers that the PCR ran. The repertoire was sequenced with immunoSEQ multiplex PCR; TCRdb's copy has only in-frame clones and lacks some. The data show about 260,000 clones, with about four fifths seen just once and 1.5% to 2% held by the top ten. The source material was PBMCs. The receptors were sampled from a woman aged 40-49 years in good health and CMV-seropositive.

The CDR3 DNA reads as TGTGCCAGCAGCTCCAGGATTACGAACACCGGGGAGCTGTTTTTT. Its translation is CASSSRITNTGELFF. The chain links TRBV7-3 to TRBJ2-2; unclear D gene. With 4 bases removed from V and 0 bases from J, the gap between germline ends came to 9 bases. The CDR3 is 15 residues long. CDR1 and CDR2 from the germline V gene are SGHTA and FQGTGA.

The chain combines TRBV30 with TRBJ2-5, with 8 bases that match TRBD2. The DNA matches TRBJ2-7 better at its end, which makes the J call doubtful. CDR1 and CDR2 from the germline V gene are GTSNPN and SVGIG (reference sequence). The CDR3 spans 15 residues. CDR3 region: CAWSKSGRRRSEQYF. The CDR3 DNA reads TGTGCCTGGAGTAAAAGCGGGAGACGAAGGAGCGAGCAGTACTTC.

J is TRBJ1-1 and V is TRBV18, with 8 bases aligning to TRBD1. With V trimmed by 3 bases and J by 5 bases, 8 bases remained unmatched. The germline V gene encodes CDR1 KGHSH and CDR2 LQKENI. This CDR3 spans 15 amino acids. CDR3 region: CASSPSTGEWTEAFF. DNA for the CDR3: TGTGCCAGCTCACCTTCGACAGGGGAGTGGACTGAAGCTTTCTTT.

V and J are TRBV13 and TRBJ2-1; possibly TRBD2 for D (6 bases). The CDR3 extends over 15 amino acids. Trimming cost V 3 bases and J 8 bases, with 17 bases left between them. Looked up from germline, CDR1 is PRHDT and CDR2 is FYEKMQ (reference sequence). In DNA, the CDR3 is TGTGCCAGCAGCTTTATCCCAGCGGGTCTACATGAGCAGTTCTTC. The encoded protein is CASSFIPAGLHEQFF.

The rearrangement links TRBV10-3 to TRBJ2-7, with 11 bases lining up with TRBD1. In germline, CDR1 is ENHRY, CDR2 SYGVKD. Trimming cost V 5 bases and J 4 bases; bases outside gene matches: 13. The CDR3 runs 17 residues. The CDR3 sequence is CAISREGGDRGWYEQYF. DNA of the CDR3: TGTGCCATCAGTCGAGAGGGGGGGGACAGGGGGTGGTACGAGCAGTACTTC.

The chain combines TRBV19 with TRBJ1-4, with TRBD1 matching over 7 bases. The CDR3 has 13 amino acids. From germline, CDR1 is LNHDA and CDR2 SQIVND (reference sequence). V trimming: 6 bases; J trimming: 8 bases; junction bases outside the gene matches: 6. CDR3 bases: TGTGCCAGTAGCCCGACAGGGATCGAAAAACTGTTTTTT. Encoded protein: CASSPTGIEKLFF.

V is TRBV11-2 and J is TRBJ1-6; D remains unclear. Germline V lookup: CDR1 SGHAT, CDR2 FQNNGV. V was trimmed by 6 bases and J by 0 bases, leaving 9 bases between them. The CDR3 extends over 15 amino acids. The chain's CDR3 is CASRAVSSYNSPLHF. In DNA, the CDR3 is TGTGCCAGCAGGGCGGTGAGCTCCTATAATTCACCCCTCCACTTT. Drawing the rest from reference TRBV11-2 and TRBJ1-6, the complete variable domain is EAGVAQSPRYKIIEKRQSVAFWCNPISGHATLYWYQQILGQGPKLLIQFQNNGVVDDSQLPKDRFSAERLKGVDSTLKIQPAKLEDSAVYLCASRAVSSYNSPLHFGNGTRLTVT.

V and J are TRBV7-2 and TRBJ1-1; 10 bases line up with TRBD1. CDR1 SGHTA and CDR2 FQGNSA come from the germline V gene. The CDR3 consists of 15 residues. J was trimmed by 2 bases and V by 5 bases; bases with no gene match: 5. CDR3 sequence: CASSIRTGGNTEAFF. The CDR3 DNA follows: TGTGCCAGCAGCATCCGGACAGGGGGAAACACTGAAGCTTTCTTT.

Remarks on this clone: Other DNA sequences within the sample encode an identical CDR3. The chain has TRBV27 and TRBJ2-7; 9 positions match TRBD1. The CDR3 runs to 13 residues. The V and J ends lost 4 bases and 7 bases, in that order; junction bases with no gene match: 5. Germline V gives CDR1 MNHEY, CDR2 SMNVEV (reference sequence). CDR3 sequence (DNA): TGTGCCAGCAGTTCGGGACAGGGAGGAGAGCAGTACTTC. Translating gives CASSSGQGGEQYF.

A remark on this clone: The junction does not match germline at one end; this may be a read error. This sample includes further DNA sequences coding for the same CDR3. The genes are TRBV5-4 and TRBJ2-3, with TRBD2 matching 10 bases. The CDR3 consists of 16 residues. Per the germline V gene, CDR1 is SGHNT and CDR2 is YYREEE (reference sequence). For the CDR3, the DNA is TGCGCCAGCAGCTTATTCCTAGCGGGAGTTTCAGATACGCAGTATTTT. This gives the protein CASSLFLAGVSDTQYF.

The chain has TRBV5-1 and TRBJ2-7, with D perhaps TRBD1 (6 bases). Trimming stripped 0 bases from V and 6 bases from J, with 13 bases between. Germline CDR1 and CDR2: SGHRS and YFSETQ. The CDR3 is 14 residues long. CDR3 nucleotides: TGCGCCAGCAGCTTGGCCCCGCTAGGGGGCGAGCAGTACTTC. Encoded protein: CASSLAPLGGEQYF. Variable domain in full (rest from reference TRBV5-1 and TRBJ2-7): KAGVTQTPRYLIKTRGQQVTLSCSPISGHRSVSWYQQTPGQGLQFLFEYFSETQRNKGNFPGRFSGRQFSNSRSEMNVSTLELGDSALYLCASSLAPLGGEQYFGPGTRLTVT.

J is TRBJ1-1 and V is TRBV28, with D unclear. Trimming removed 6 bases from V and 4 bases from J, with 15 bases in between. The CDR3 covers 14 residues. Germline V gene lookup returns CDR1 MDHEN and CDR2 SYDVKM. In nucleotides, the CDR3 is TGTGCCAGCAGAACCCTTGGAGTGGTCACTGAAGCTTTCTTT. Amino acid sequence: CASRTLGVVTEAFF.

V gene TRBV19 combines with J gene TRBJ2-5, with TRBD1 identical over 7 bases. Germline CDR1 reads LNHDA; CDR2 reads SQIVND (reference sequence). This CDR3 region has 13 residues. Trimming at V came to 3 bases and at J to 3 bases, leaving 1 base not matched to a gene. In DNA form, the CDR3 reads TGTGCCAGTAGTATCCAGGGGGAAGAGACCCAGTACTTC. This sequence encodes CASSIQGEETQYF.

J is TRBJ1-2 and V is TRBV28; tentative D call: TRBD1 (6 bases). There are 14 residues in the CDR3. The V gene's germline CDR1 is MDHEN and CDR2 SYDVKM. The V and J ends lost 4 bases and 4 bases respectively, with 13 bases between them. The CDR3 reads CASSSNPGVYGYTF. The CDR3 DNA is TGTGCCAGCAGTTCTAATCCAGGGGTCTATGGCTACACCTTC.

This clone appeared a few times. The chain carries TRBV29-1 and TRBJ2-1; tentatively, D is TRBD2 (6 bases). The V and J ends lost 8 bases and 0 bases respectively, with 17 bases between them. This CDR3 is 15 amino acids long. From germline, CDR1 is SQVTM and CDR2 ANQGSEA. The chain's CDR3 is CSQVGGISSYNEQFF. For the CDR3, the DNA is TGCAGCCAAGTTGGCGGGATAAGCTCCTACAATGAGCAGTTCTTC.

This clone was picked up one time. The chain joins TRBV4-3 to TRBJ1-1; TRBD1 matches 7 bases. Germline V gene data show CDR1 as LGHNA and CDR2 as YSLEER. CDR3 length: 17 amino acids. After removal of 2 bases from V and 1 base from J, the junction contained 10 bases not matched to a gene. CDR3 residues: CASSQLATGTANTEAFF. The DNA of the CDR3 is TGCGCCAGCAGCCAACTGGCAACCGGGACAGCGAACACTGAAGCTTTCTTT.

The CDR3 region is CAWSVQAGVADTQYF. The CDR3, as DNA: TGTGCCTGGAGTGTTCAAGCGGGAGTGGCAGATACGCAGTATTTT. The genes are TRBV30 and TRBJ2-3; 8 nucleotides agree with TRBD2. This CDR3 has 15 residues. V shed 0 bases, J shed 4 bases, and the junction held 6 bases outside the gene matches. The germline V gene encodes CDR1 GTSNPN and CDR2 SVGIG (reference sequence).

This clone showed up just a few times. The chain recombines TRBV10-3 with TRBJ1-1; 7 bases are shared with TRBD1. V dropped 6 bases and J dropped 0; count of bases not matched to a gene: 4. CDR1 is ENHRY, CDR2 SYGVKD, per germline. CDR3 length equals 14 residues. The CDR3 loop reads CAISRGQVNTEAFF. The DNA of the CDR3 is TGTGCCATCAGCCGAGGACAGGTGAACACTGAAGCTTTCTTT.

The chain is built from TRBV6-4 and TRBJ1-6; D might be TRBD1 (5 bases). CDR1 and CDR2 from the germline V gene are MRHNA and SNTAGT. The CDR3 is 12 residues long. The ends were cut back, 8 bases at V and 5 bases at J, with 7 bases in the middle. DNA for the CDR3: TGTGCCAGCCGGGGGGATAATTCACCCCTCCACTTT. Residues: CASRGDNSPLHF.

The chain combines TRBV18 with TRBJ2-3, with 8 bases fitting TRBD2. Germline V CDR1 and CDR2: KGHSH, LQKENI. V lost 6 bases and J lost 0; bases outside the gene matches: 8. CDR3 length: 16 residues. CDR3 nucleotides: TGTGCCAGCTCGTACACTAGCGGTGCTAGCACAGATACGCAGTATTTT. Protein product: CASSYTSGASTDTQYF. Variable domain in full (rest from reference TRBV18 and TRBJ2-3): NAGVMQNPRHLVRRRGQEARLRCSPMKGHSHVYWYRQLPEEGLKFMVYLQKENIIDESGMPKERFSAEFPKEGPSILRIQQVVRGDSAAYFCASSYTSGASTDTQYFGPGTRLTVL.

The rearrangement uses TRBV28 and TRBJ1-2; 7 bases match TRBD1. The ends lost 4 bases at V and 7 bases at J; junction bases unmatched: 15. The CDR3 has 16 residues. The germline V gene encodes CDR1 MDHEN and CDR2 SYDVKM. CDR3 sequence reads: CASSSLRLTGDRGYTF. For the CDR3, the DNA is TGTGCCAGCAGTTCCCTGAGACTTACAGGGGACCGTGGCTACACCTTC.

This CDR3 reads CASSLGVGGYGYTF. The CDR3 nucleotides read TGTGCCAGCAGCTTAGGGGTCGGCGGCTATGGCTACACCTTC. The rearrangement links TRBV7-8 to TRBJ1-2; D not resolved. Trimming pared 1 base from V and 4 bases from J, leaving 10 bases between. The CDR3 contains 14 residues. Germline CDR1 reads SGHVS; CDR2 reads FQNEAQ.

This rearrangement joins TRBV6-6 to TRBJ2-3; 9 bases agree with TRBD1. This CDR3 is 14 amino acids long. Looked up from germline, CDR1 is MNHNY and CDR2 is SVGAGI (reference sequence). V shed 6 bases, J shed 1 base, and the junction held 2 bases outside the gene matches. Written as DNA, the CDR3 is TGTGCCAGCAGACGGACAGGGGGCACAGATACGCAGTATTTT. Encoded protein: CASRRTGGTDTQYF.

V gene TRBV2 combines with J gene TRBJ1-1; no clear D gene. This CDR3 contains 13 residues. With 6 bases removed from V and 1 base from J, the gap between germline ends came to 9 bases. Germline CDR1 is SNHLY and CDR2 is FYNNEI. The CDR3, as DNA: TGTGCCAGCAGGGTTACAGCGAACACTGAAGCTTTCTTT. Translating gives CASRVTANTEAFF. Complete variable domain (other parts from reference TRBV2 and TRBJ1-1): EPEVTQTPSHQVTQMGQEVILRCVPISNHLYFYWYRQILGQKVEFLVSFYNNEISEKSEIFDDQFSVERPDGSNFTLKIRSTKLEDSAMYFCASRVTANTEAFFGQGTRLTVV.

This chain uses TRBV19 with TRBJ1-1, with a weak D call TRBD1 (5 bases). CDR1 and CDR2 (germline): LNHDA, SQIVND (reference sequence). This CDR3 region has 12 residues. V was cut by 6 bases and J by 6 bases, with 11 bases left in between. The CDR3 region has the DNA TGTGCCAGTAGCAGGGCGGGGGCTGAAGCTTTCTTT. Encoded protein: CASSRAGAEAFF.

This clone was counted between two and nine times. J is TRBJ2-7 and V is TRBV6-5; 9 bases line up with TRBD1. From germline, CDR1 is MNHEY and CDR2 SVGAGI. The CDR3 has 15 amino acids. Trimming at V came to 2 bases and at J to 0 bases, leaving 2 bases not matched to a gene. CDR3 region: CASSYRDRASYEQYF. As DNA, the CDR3 is TGTGCCAGCAGTTACCGGGACAGGGCCTCCTACGAGCAGTACTTC.